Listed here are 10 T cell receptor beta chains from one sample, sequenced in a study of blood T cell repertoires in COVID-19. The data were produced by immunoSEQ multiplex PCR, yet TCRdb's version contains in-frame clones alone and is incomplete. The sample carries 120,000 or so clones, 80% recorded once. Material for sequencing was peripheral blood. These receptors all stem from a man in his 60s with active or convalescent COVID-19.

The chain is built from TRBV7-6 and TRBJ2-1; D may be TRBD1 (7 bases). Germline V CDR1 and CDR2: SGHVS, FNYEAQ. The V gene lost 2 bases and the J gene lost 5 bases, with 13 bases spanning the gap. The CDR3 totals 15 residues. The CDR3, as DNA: TGTGCCAGCAGCTTATGGCAGGGGGGAAACAATGAGCAGTTCTTC. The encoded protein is CASSLWQGGNNEQFF.

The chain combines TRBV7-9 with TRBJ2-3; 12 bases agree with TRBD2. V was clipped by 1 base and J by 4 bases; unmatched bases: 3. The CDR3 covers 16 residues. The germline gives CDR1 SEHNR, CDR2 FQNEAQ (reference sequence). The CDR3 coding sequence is TGTGCCAGCAGCTTAGGGACTAGCGGGACGGCAGATACGCAGTATTTT. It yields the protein CASSLGTSGTADTQYF.

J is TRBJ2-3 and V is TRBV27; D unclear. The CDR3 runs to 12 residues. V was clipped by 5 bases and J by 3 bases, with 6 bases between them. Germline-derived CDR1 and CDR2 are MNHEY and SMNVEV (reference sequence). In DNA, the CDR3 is TGTGCCAGCAGTCCCCAGACAGATACGCAGTATTTT. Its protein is CASSPQTDTQYF.

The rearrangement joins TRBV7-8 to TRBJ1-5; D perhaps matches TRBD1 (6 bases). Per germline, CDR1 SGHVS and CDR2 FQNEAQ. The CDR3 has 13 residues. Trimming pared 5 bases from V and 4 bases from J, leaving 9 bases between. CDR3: CASSRDRNQPQHF. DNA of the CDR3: TGTGCCAGCAGCAGAGACAGGAATCAGCCCCAGCATTTT.

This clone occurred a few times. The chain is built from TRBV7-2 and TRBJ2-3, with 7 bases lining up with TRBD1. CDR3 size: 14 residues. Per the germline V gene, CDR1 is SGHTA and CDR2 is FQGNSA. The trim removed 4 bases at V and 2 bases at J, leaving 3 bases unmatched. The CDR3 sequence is CASSSGQLTDTQYF. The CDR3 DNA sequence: TGTGCCAGCAGCTCGGGACAGCTCACAGATACGCAGTATTTT.

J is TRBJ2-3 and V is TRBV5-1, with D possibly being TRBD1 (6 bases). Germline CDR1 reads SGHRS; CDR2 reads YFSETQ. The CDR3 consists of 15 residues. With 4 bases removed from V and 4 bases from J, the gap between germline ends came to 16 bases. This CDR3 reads CASSPSASGADTQYF. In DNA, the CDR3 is TGCGCCAGCAGCCCTTCCGCCTCAGGGGCAGATACGCAGTATTTT.

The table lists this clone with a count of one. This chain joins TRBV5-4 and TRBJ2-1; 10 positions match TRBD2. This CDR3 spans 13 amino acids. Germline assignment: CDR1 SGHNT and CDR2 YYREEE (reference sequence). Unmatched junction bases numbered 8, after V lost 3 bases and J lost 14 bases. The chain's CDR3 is CASSWPSGRAKFF. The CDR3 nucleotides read TGTGCCAGCAGCTGGCCAAGCGGGAGGGCTAAGTTCTTC.

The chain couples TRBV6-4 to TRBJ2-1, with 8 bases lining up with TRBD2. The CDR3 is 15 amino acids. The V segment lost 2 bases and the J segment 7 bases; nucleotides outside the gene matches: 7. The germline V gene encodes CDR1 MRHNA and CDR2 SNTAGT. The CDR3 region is CASSDQSSGLNEQFF. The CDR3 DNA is TGTGCCAGCAGTGACCAGTCTAGCGGGCTTAATGAGCAGTTCTTC.

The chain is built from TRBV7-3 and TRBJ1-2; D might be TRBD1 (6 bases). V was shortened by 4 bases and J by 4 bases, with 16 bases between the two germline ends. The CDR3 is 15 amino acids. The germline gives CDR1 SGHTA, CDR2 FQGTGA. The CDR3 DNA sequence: TGTGCCAGCAGCTCCCGGACAGATGGACCCTATGGCTACACCTTC. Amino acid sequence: CASSSRTDGPYGYTF.

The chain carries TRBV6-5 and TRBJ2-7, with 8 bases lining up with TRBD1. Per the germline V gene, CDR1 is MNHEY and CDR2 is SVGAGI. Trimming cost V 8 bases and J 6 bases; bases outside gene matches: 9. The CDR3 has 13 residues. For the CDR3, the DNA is TGTGCCAGCTGGAGCAGGGGGCGCTCCGAGCAGTACTTC. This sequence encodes CASWSRGRSEQYF.